The clone carrying this TCR beta chain has just a few counts. Its antigen is not identified. This entry comes from a study of CD8 T cells in ankylosing spondylitis. Study observations and caveats: Ankylosing spondylitis blood appeared to be characterized by a TCR beta motif of fewer than ten highly homologous variants. Significant enrichment of disease-linked clones was reportedly seen in matched ankylosing spondylitis synovial fluid.

Germline V CDR1 and CDR2: LGHNA, YNFKEQ. The ends lost 3 bases at V and 5 bases at J; junction bases unmatched: 8. CDR3 size: 15 residues. TCRdb re-called the 5' RACE reads with MiXCR, one entry per CDR3 protein. The sample has 450,000 to 550,000 distinct CDR3 sequences, roughly 5.3% seen once. Specimen: blood, either unsorted or a sorted T cell fraction (not recorded which). V is TRBV4-2 and J is TRBJ2-5, with TRBD1 matching over 8 bases. The clonotype comes from a male donor with ankylosing spondylitis. CDR3 nucleotide sequence: TGTGCCAGCAGCCAGGGCAGGGGGCGGAGGGAGACCCAGTACTTC. It yields the protein CASSQGRGRRETQYF.